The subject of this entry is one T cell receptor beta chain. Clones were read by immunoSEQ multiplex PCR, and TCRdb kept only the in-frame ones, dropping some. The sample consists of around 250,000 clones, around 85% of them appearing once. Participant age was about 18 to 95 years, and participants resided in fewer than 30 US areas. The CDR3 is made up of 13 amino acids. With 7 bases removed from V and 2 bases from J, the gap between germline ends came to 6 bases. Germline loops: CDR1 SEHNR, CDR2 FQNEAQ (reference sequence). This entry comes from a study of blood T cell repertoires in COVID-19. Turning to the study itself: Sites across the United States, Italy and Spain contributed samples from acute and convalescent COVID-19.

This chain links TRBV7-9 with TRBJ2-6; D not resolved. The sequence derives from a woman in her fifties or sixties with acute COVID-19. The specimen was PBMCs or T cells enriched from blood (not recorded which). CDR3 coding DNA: TGTGCCAGCACCCTCGCTGGGGCCAACGTCCTGACTTTC. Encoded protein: CASTLAGANVLTF. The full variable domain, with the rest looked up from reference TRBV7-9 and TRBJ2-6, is DTGVSQNPRHKITKRGQNVTFRCDPISEHNRLYWYRQTLGQGPEFLTYFQNEAQLEKSRLLSDRFSAERPKGSFSTLEIQRTEQGDSAMYLCASTLAGANVLTFGAGSRLTVL.